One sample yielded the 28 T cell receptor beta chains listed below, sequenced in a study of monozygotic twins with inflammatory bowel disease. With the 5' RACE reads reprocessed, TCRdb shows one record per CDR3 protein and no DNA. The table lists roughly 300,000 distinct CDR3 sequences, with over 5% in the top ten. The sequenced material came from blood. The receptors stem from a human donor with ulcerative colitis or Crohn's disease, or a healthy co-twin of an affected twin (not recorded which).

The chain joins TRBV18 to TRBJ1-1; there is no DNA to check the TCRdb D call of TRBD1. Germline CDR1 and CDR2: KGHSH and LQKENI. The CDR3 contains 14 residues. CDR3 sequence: CASSGIGTGSEAFF.

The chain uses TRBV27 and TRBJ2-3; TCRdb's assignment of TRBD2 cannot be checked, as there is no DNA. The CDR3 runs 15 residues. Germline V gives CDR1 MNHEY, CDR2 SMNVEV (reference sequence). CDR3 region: CASSFRGTFTDTQYF.

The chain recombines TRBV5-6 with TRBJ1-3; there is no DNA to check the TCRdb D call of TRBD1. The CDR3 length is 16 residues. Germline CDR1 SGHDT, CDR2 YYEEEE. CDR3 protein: CASSTLGRSSGNTIYF.

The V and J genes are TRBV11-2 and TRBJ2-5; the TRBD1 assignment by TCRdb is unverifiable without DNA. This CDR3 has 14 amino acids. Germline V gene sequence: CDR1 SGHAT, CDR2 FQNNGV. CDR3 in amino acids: CASSPGADQETQYF.

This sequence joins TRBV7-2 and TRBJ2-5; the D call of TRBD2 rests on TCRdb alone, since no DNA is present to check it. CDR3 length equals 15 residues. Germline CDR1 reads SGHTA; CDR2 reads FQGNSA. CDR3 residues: CASLGLATPGETQYF. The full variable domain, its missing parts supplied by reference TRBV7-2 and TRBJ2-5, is GAGVSQSPSNKVTEKGKDVELRCDPISGHTALYWYRQSLGQGLEFLIYFQGNSAPDKSGLPSDRFSAERTGGSVSTLTIQRTQQEDSAVYLCASLGLATPGETQYFGPGTRLLVL.

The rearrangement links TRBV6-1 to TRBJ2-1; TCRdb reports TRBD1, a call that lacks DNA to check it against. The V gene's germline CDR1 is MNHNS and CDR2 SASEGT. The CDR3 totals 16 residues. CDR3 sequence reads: CASSEGSGGVRSEQFF.

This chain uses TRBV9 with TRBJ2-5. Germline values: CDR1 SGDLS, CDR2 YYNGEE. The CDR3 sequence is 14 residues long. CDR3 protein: CASSVAWGRETQYF.

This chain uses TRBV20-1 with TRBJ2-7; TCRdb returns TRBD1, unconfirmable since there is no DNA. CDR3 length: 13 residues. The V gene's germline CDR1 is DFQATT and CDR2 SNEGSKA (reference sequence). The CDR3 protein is CSARRMGRYEQYF.

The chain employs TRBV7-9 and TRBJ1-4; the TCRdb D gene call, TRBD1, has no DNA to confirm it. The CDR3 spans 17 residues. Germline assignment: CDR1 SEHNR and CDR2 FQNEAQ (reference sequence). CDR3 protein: CASSSLGQGAENEKLFF.

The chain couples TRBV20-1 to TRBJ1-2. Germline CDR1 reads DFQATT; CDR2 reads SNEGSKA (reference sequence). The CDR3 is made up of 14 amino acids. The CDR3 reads CSATLLSANYGYTF.

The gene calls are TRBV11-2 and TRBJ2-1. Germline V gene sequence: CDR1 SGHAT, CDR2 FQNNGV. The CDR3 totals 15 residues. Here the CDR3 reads CASSLVISSYNEQFF. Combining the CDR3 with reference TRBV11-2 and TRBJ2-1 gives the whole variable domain EAGVAQSPRYKIIEKRQSVAFWCNPISGHATLYWYQQILGQGPKLLIQFQNNGVVDDSQLPKDRFSAERLKGVDSTLKIQPAKLEDSAVYLCASSLVISSYNEQFFGPGTRLTVL.

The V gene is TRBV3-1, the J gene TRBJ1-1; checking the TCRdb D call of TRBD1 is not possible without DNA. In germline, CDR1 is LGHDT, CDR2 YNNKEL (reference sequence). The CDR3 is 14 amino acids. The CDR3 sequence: CASSQDGRGQQAFF.

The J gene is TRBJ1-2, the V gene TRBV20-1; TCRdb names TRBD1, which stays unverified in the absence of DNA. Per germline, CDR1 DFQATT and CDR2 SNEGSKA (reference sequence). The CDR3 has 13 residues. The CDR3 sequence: CSAGHSTGYGYTF.

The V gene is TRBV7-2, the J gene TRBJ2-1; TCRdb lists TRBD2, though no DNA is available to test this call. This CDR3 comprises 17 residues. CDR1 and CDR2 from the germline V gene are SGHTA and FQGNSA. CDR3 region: CASSLYTGVSTYNEQFF.

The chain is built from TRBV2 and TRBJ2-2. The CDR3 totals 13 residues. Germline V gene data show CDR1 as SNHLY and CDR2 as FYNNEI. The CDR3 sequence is CASNWAGIGELFF.

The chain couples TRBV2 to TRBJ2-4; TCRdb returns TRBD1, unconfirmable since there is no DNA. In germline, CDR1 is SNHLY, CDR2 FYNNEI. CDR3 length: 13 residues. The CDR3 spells CASSAGQGNIQYF.

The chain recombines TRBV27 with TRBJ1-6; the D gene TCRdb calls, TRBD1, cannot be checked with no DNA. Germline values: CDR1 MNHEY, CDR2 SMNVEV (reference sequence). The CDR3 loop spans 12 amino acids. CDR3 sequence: CVSGRENSPLHF.

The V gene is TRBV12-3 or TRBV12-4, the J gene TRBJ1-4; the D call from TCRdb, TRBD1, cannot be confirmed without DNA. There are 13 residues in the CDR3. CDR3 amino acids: CASTGIVFEKLFF.

The CDR3 reads CASSPLNSNQPQHF. The chain combines TRBV6-1 with TRBJ1-5. Looked up from germline, CDR1 is MNHNS and CDR2 is SASEGT. This CDR3 comprises 14 residues.

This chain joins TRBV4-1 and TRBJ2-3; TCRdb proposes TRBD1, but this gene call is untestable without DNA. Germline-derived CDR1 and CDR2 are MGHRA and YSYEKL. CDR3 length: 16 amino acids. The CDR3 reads CAGSQPTGQGGDTQYF.

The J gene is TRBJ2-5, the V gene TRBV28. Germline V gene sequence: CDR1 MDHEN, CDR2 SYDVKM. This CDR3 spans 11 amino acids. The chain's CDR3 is CAWGHQETQYF.

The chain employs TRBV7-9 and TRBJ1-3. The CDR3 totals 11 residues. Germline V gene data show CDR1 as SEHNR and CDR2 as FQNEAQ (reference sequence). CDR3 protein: CASSLERHSSF.

CDR3 protein: CASSLSGANTGELFF. This chain links TRBV12-3 or TRBV12-4 with TRBJ2-2; as DNA is missing, the TRBD1 call by TCRdb cannot be tested. The CDR3 spans 15 residues.

CDR3 residues: CASSHETGAGGYTF. The rearrangement uses TRBV12-3 or TRBV12-4 and TRBJ1-2; TCRdb returns TRBD1, unconfirmable since there is no DNA. This CDR3 region has 14 residues.

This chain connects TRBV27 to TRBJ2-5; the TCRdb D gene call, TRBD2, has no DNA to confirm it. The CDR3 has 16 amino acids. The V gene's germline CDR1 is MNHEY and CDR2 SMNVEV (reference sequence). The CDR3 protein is CASKVAGDLTQETQYF.

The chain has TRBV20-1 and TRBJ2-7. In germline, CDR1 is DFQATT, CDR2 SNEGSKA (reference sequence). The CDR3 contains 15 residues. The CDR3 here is CSARDPQRYSYEQYF.

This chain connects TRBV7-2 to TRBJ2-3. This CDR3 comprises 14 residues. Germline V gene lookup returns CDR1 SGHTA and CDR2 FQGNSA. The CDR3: CASSVSGATDTQYF.

CDR3 protein: CASSLRDREINEQFF. The J gene is TRBJ2-1, the V gene TRBV5-1; as DNA is missing, the TRBD1 call by TCRdb cannot be tested. This CDR3 is built from 15 residues. From germline, CDR1 is SGHRS and CDR2 YFSETQ.